This T cell receptor (beta chain) emerged from a study of blood T cell repertoires in COVID-19. As for the study in general: Samples came from the United States, Italy and Spain, spanning acute and convalescent COVID-19. PBMCs, B-cell-depleted T cells, or T cells were the source of the cDNA or gDNA that made up the material.

Germline assignment: CDR1 SQVTM and CDR2 ANQGSEA. The CDR3 covers 11 residues. V was shortened by 7 bases and J by 3 bases, with 10 bases between the two germline ends. The authors' processing: Amplification of reference gene primers was used by the study to estimate nucleated cell counts. The method was immunoSEQ multiplex PCR; TCRdb's version includes in-frame clones alone and lacks a portion of them. V and J calls and clone size are as listed in that table; D and trimming were resolved from the DNA. The sample contains 200,000 to 300,000 clones, over 75% of which appear only once. This rearrangement joins TRBV29-1 to TRBJ2-7; TRBD2 might be the D (6 bases). This receptor was identified in a human donor in a cohort sampled during active COVID-19. The material sequenced was peripheral blood. CDR3 sequence: CSGGTLYEQYF. CDR3 DNA: TGCAGCGGCGGGACTCTCTACGAGCAGTACTTC.